A selection of T cell receptor beta chains follows, all from one sample in a study of beta chain features in type 1 diabetes. TCRdb's copy holds only in-frame clones and misses some; the assay was immunoSEQ multiplex PCR. The sample has around 500,000 clones, 11% seen once. Input material: naive CD4+ T cells from blood. Receptor source: a woman between 18 and 30 years old in good health. Both conserved end residues are part of each CDR3. D genes are given only for firm matches. Only some rows state a clone size, as once, few, many or a class for expanded clones.

d_call	clone_size	v_call	j_call	cdr3_nt	cdr3_aa
NA	few	TRBV7-2	TRBJ2-1	TGTGCCAGCAGCTTATCTGCCAGCGCCTACAATGAGCAGTTCTTC	CASSLSASAYNEQFF
NA	NA	TRBV6-5	TRBJ2-5	TGTGCCAGCAGTTACTCGACAGGGAGGGTAAAGACCCAGTACTTC	CASSYSTGRVKTQYF
NA	NA	TRBV29-1	TRBJ1-2	TGCAGCGTTGCTGCAGGATTTGGCTACACCTTC	CSVAAGFGYTF
TRBD1	few	TRBV4-1	TRBJ2-2	TGCGCCAGCAGCCAAGGAGTGGGACAGCCCACCGGGGAGCTGTTTTTT	CASSQGVGQPTGELFF
NA	NA	TRBV4-2	TRBJ2-3	TGTGCCAGCAGCCAAGCCCCTCGAGATACGCAGTATTTT	CASSQAPRDTQYF
NA	few	TRBV10-2	TRBJ1-5	TGCGCCAGCAGTGAGTCGGACGGGATACGGCCCCAGCATTTT	CASSESDGIRPQHF
NA	NA	TRBV29-1	TRBJ1-1	TGCAGCGTTGAACAAAGGGTCCACACTGAAGCTTTCTTT	CSVEQRVHTEAFF
NA	NA	TRBV13	TRBJ2-1	TGTGCCAGCTCTATACGGGCGAGGGCGAATGAGCAGTTCTTC	CASSIRARANEQFF
TRBD1	NA	TRBV5-1	TRBJ2-5	TGCGCCAGCAGCTTGGCCAAGGACAGGGTTAAGGAGACCCAGTACTTC	CASSLAKDRVKETQYF
TRBD1	NA	TRBV10-3	TRBJ1-5	TGTGCCATCAGTGAGACAGGGGCGTTAGGTCAGCCCCAGCATTTT	CAISETGALGQPQHF
NA	few	TRBV9	TRBJ2-5	TGTGCCAGCAGCCCACCTCGAGGGGCGAAAGAGACCCAGTACTTC	CASSPPRGAKETQYF
NA	NA	TRBV30	TRBJ1-5	TGTGCCTGGAGACCGGGAGGAGGCAATCAGCCCCAGCATTTT	CAWRPGGGNQPQHF
TRBD1	once	TRBV9	TRBJ2-1	TGTGCCAGCAGCCTGACCGGGACAGGGAACTACAATGAGCAGTTCTTC	CASSLTGTGNYNEQFF
NA	few	TRBV29-1	TRBJ1-1	TGCAGCGCCCTTGTAACCCGGGGGGGACATTTGAACACTGAAGCTTTCTTT	CSALVTRGGHLNTEAFF
TRBD1	few	TRBV14	TRBJ1-1	TGTGCCAGCAGCCAGGTCGACAGGGACACTGAAGCTTTCTTT	CASSQVDRDTEAFF
TRBD1	NA	TRBV28	TRBJ1-2	TGTGCCAGCAGTTCAGGACAGGCTAACCCCTATGGCTACACCTTC	CASSSGQANPYGYTF
NA	NA	TRBV7-9	TRBJ2-5	TGTGCCACCCGGCCAGGGGAGACCCAGTACTTC	CATRPGETQYF
NA	NA	TRBV5-1	TRBJ2-3	TGCGCCAGCAGGTGGGAGGACTTCACAGATACGCAGTATTTT	CASRWEDFTDTQYF
NA	NA	TRBV29-1	TRBJ1-5	TGCAGCGTTGGAGGTGGTTATAGCAATCAGCCCCAGCATTTT	CSVGGGYSNQPQHF
NA	NA	TRBV28	TRBJ1-1	TGTGCCAGCAGACGCCGTCTACAGGGACTGAACACTGAAGCTTTCTTT	CASRRRLQGLNTEAFF
NA	NA	TRBV7-3	TRBJ2-1	NA	CASSFGPGRVNNEQFF
NA	few	TRBV7-9	TRBJ1-5	TGTGCCAGCAGCCGCTCAGGGATAGGGAATCAGCCCCAGCATTTT	CASSRSGIGNQPQHF
TRBD1	NA	TRBV5-6	TRBJ2-7	TGTGCCAGCAGCTTCCCCGGGACAGCCTTCTACGAGCAGTACTTC	CASSFPGTAFYEQYF
NA	few	TRBV30	TRBJ2-3	TGTGCCTGGAGTAAGGGACATGGGGATACGCAGTATTTT	CAWSKGHGDTQYF